The clone carrying this TCR beta chain has a handful of counts. These data are taken from a study of blood T cell repertoires in COVID-19. Across the whole study: Sources were T cells, B-cell-depleted T cells, or PBMCs; the material itself was cDNA or gDNA.

TCRdb's copy holds only in-frame clones and misses some; the assay was immunoSEQ multiplex PCR. Of more than 25,000 clones in the sample, more than 80% were seen once. This clonotype was obtained from a man of 80 years or more with acute or convalescent COVID-19. Sequencing was performed on peripheral blood.

The CDR3 nucleotides read TGTGCCAGTAGTATCTCACAGGGTGAAATGGCCCTCCACTTT. Its translation is CASSISQGEMALHF. The chain couples TRBV19 to TRBJ1-6, with D perhaps matching TRBD1 (6 bases). Trimming took off 3 bases at V and 14 bases at J, with 17 bases between the two ends. The germline V gene encodes CDR1 LNHDA and CDR2 SQIVND (reference sequence). The CDR3 contains 14 residues.